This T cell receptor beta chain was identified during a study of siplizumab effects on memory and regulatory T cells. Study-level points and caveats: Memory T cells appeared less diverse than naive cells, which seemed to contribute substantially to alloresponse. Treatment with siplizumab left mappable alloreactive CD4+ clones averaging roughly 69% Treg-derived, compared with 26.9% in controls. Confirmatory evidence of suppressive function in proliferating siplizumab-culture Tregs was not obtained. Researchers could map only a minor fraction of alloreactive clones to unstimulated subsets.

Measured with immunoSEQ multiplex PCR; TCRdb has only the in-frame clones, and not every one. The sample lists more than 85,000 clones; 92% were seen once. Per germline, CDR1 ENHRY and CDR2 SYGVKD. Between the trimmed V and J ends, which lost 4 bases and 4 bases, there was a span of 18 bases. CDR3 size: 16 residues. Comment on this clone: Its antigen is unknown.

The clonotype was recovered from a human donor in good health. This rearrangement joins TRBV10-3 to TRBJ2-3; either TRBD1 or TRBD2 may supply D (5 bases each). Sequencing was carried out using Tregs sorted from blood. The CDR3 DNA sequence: TGTGCCATCAGTGTCCAAACTGGGGGTAGTCCAGATACGCAGTATTTT. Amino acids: CAISVQTGGSPDTQYF.